The 28 T cell receptor beta chains reported below all come from one sample, sequenced in a study of technical replicates of blood from a handful of donors. Sequencing used immunoSEQ multiplex PCR; TCRdb keeps in-frame clones, though not all of them. This table has tens of thousands of clones, over 75% appearing once. The sequenced sample was T cells isolated from PBMCs. The source of these receptors is a human donor in good health.

The chain uses TRBV6-6 and TRBJ2-7; no reliable D call. The germline V gene has CDR1 MNHNY and CDR2 SVGAGI (reference sequence). V dropped 6 bases and J dropped 6 bases, with 15 bases sitting between them. This CDR3 is 13 amino acids long. CDR3 nucleotide sequence: TGTGCCAGCAGCCTAGTGGAGCAGCTCGAGCAGTACTTC. Translating it yields CASSLVEQLEQYF.

The chain links TRBV10-1 to TRBJ2-3; D possibly corresponds to TRBD2 (5 bases). The V gene lost 2 bases and the J gene lost 5 bases, with 14 bases spanning the gap. Germline values: CDR1 WNHNN, CDR2 SYGVQD (reference sequence). This CDR3 is 15 amino acids long. CDR3 DNA: TGCGCCAGCAGTGAGAGGTGGGGAGCGAGAGATACGCAGTATTTT. Translating gives CASSERWGARDTQYF.

This chain uses TRBV5-1 with TRBJ1-1; perhaps TRBD1 as D (5 bases). The CDR3 runs 15 residues. The germline V and J ends were trimmed by 1 base and 1 base, with 11 bases remaining between them. Germline V CDR1 and CDR2: SGHRS, YFSETQ. In DNA form, the CDR3 reads TGCGCCAGCAGCTTGTATCGGGGGAGGAACACTGAAGCTTTCTTT. Its translation is CASSLYRGRNTEAFF. Looking up the rest from reference TRBV5-1 and TRBJ1-1 gives the full variable domain: KAGVTQTPRYLIKTRGQQVTLSCSPISGHRSVSWYQQTPGQGLQFLFEYFSETQRNKGNFPGRFSGRQFSNSRSEMNVSTLELGDSALYLCASSLYRGRNTEAFFGQGTRLTVV.

The chain links TRBV27 to TRBJ2-7, with 9 bases that match TRBD2. Unmatched junction bases numbered 8, after V lost 6 bases and J lost 2 bases. The germline V gene encodes CDR1 MNHEY and CDR2 SMNVEV (reference sequence). There are 15 residues in the CDR3. As DNA, the CDR3 is TGTGCCAGCAGACTTTCTAGCGGGATTCCCTACGAGCAGTACTTC. Translated: CASRLSSGIPYEQYF.

This chain links TRBV11-3 with TRBJ2-1, with D possibly matching TRBD1 (7 bases). Looked up from germline, CDR1 is SGHNT and CDR2 is YENEEA. This CDR3 has 18 amino acids. V lost 6 bases and J 0 bases, leaving 21 bases between the germline ends. The CDR3 sequence: CASSSTGEASYSYNEQFF. The CDR3 DNA reads as TGTGCCAGCAGTTCTACAGGGGAGGCGTCATACTCCTACAATGAGCAGTTCTTC.

The chain is built from TRBV27 and TRBJ2-7; 7 bases map to TRBD1. Germline CDR1 reads MNHEY; CDR2 reads SMNVEV (reference sequence). The CDR3 spans 15 residues. V dropped 5 bases and J dropped 2; count of bases not matched to a gene: 9. CDR3 residues: CASSPETGLAYEQYF. The CDR3 nucleotides are TGTGCCAGCAGTCCAGAGACAGGGTTAGCCTACGAGCAGTACTTC.

The chain employs TRBV9 and TRBJ2-1; D is possibly TRBD2 (6 bases). Germline V gene sequence: CDR1 SGDLS, CDR2 YYNGEE. The CDR3 consists of 15 residues. Trimming pared 4 bases from V and 2 bases from J, leaving 13 bases between. DNA for the CDR3: TGTGCCAGCAGCATCAGAGGGACTCCCTACAATGAGCAGTTCTTC. It yields the protein CASSIRGTPYNEQFF. The entire variable domain, with the rest obtained from reference TRBV9 and TRBJ2-1, is as follows: DSGVTQTPKHLITATGQRVTLRCSPRSGDLSVYWYQQSLDQGLQFLIQYYNGEERAKGNILERFSAQQFPDLHSELNLSSLELGDSALYFCASSIRGTPYNEQFFGPGTRLTVL.

The V gene is TRBV30, the J gene TRBJ2-1; 7 bases map to TRBD2. The V gene end was trimmed by 5 bases and the J gene end by 7 bases; junction bases not matched to a gene: 5. This CDR3 comprises 12 residues. Germline V gene lookup returns CDR1 GTSNPN and CDR2 SVGIG (reference sequence). The CDR3 loop reads CAWAAGENEQFF. CDR3 nucleotides: TGTGCCTGGGCGGCGGGAGAAAATGAGCAGTTCTTC.

The chain joins TRBV11-2 to TRBJ2-2; 7 bases are a match to TRBD1. This CDR3 comprises 16 residues. Germline CDR1 is SGHAT and CDR2 is FQNNGV. Trimming at V came to 1 base and at J to 7 bases, leaving 9 bases not matched to a gene. The CDR3 loop reads CASSLGPDRSNGELFF. The DNA for the CDR3 is TGTGCCAGCAGCTTAGGCCCGGACAGGTCGAACGGGGAGCTGTTTTTT.

The V and J genes are TRBV18 and TRBJ1-4; D unclear. This CDR3 comprises 15 residues. The V gene's germline CDR1 is KGHSH and CDR2 LQKENI. Trimming removed 5 bases at V and 4 bases at J, with 14 bases between. CDR3 loop: CASSSNGLFNEKLFF. CDR3 coding DNA: TGTGCCAGCTCAAGTAATGGTCTATTTAATGAAAAACTGTTTTTT.

The chain couples TRBV27 to TRBJ2-7, with 7 bases lining up with TRBD1. Per the germline V gene, CDR1 is MNHEY and CDR2 is SMNVEV (reference sequence). This CDR3 is 14 amino acids long. Unmatched junction bases numbered 7, after V lost 4 bases and J lost 4 bases. CDR3 in DNA: TGTGCCAGCAGTTCAACCTCCAGGGGGTACGAGCAGTACTTC. Translated, it gives CASSSTSRGYEQYF.

The chain joins TRBV7-9 to TRBJ1-3; 10 bases align to TRBD1. J was trimmed by 3 bases and V by 7 bases; bases with no gene match: 9. The germline V gene encodes CDR1 SEHNR and CDR2 FQNEAQ (reference sequence). This CDR3 has 16 amino acids. CDR3 amino acids: CASTQYGTGVGNTIYF. The CDR3 bases are TGTGCCAGCACCCAATACGGGACAGGGGTTGGAAACACCATATATTTT.

This rearrangement joins TRBV6-5 to TRBJ2-2; D may be TRBD2 (5 bases). The length of the CDR3 is 14 residues. Germline V gene sequence: CDR1 MNHEY, CDR2 SVGAGI. V lost 6 bases to trimming and J lost 0 bases, with 8 bases between them. As DNA, the CDR3 is TGTGCCAGCAGCCCCGGGGCGAACACCGGGGAGCTGTTTTTT. It translates to CASSPGANTGELFF.

Here the CDR3 reads CASSSPGGGRGYTF. CDR3 nucleotides: TGTGCCAGCAGTTCTCCGGGGGGCGGCAGGGGCTACACCTTC. The rearrangement joins TRBV28 to TRBJ1-2, with D tentatively TRBD1 (6 bases). V lost 4 bases, J lost 8 bases, and 17 bases lay in between. The CDR3 has 14 residues. Germline CDR1 and CDR2: MDHEN and SYDVKM.

The chain carries TRBV5-4 and TRBJ1-2; TRBD1 matches at 7 bases. The CDR3 length is 15 residues. Losses at the gene ends were 0 bases for V and 7 bases for J; bases not matched to a gene: 9. Germline lookup yields CDR1 SGHNT and CDR2 YYREEE (reference sequence). Here the CDR3 DNA reads TGTGCCAGCAGCTTGGCTCAGGGGGAAGTGAGTGGCTACACCTTC. It specifies CASSLAQGEVSGYTF.

The chain recombines TRBV18 with TRBJ2-3, with a tentative D call TRBD2 (5 bases). Looked up from germline, CDR1 is KGHSH and CDR2 is LQKENI. The V end lost 4 bases, the J end lost 0 bases, and 14 bases lay between the germline ends. The CDR3 loop spans 16 amino acids. The CDR3: CASSQTTSFSTDTQYF. DNA of the CDR3: TGTGCCAGCTCACAGACTACCTCCTTTAGCACAGATACGCAGTATTTT.

The chain combines TRBV4-1 with TRBJ1-1; 7 bases agree with TRBD1. Germline trimming cut 6 bases from V and 8 bases from J; bases unmatched to any gene: 18. Germline CDR1 and CDR2: MGHRA and YSYEKL. The CDR3 has 16 amino acids. CDR3 coding DNA: TGCGCCAGCAGGGTAAGGATGGCGCCCGGACAGGTGGAAGCTTTCTTT. Translating gives CASRVRMAPGQVEAFF.

CDR3 in amino acids: CAKFLLAGGEETQYF. The CDR3 DNA sequence: TGTGCCAAATTCCTATTAGCGGGAGGAGAGGAGACCCAGTACTTC. This chain links TRBV7-6 with TRBJ2-5; 10 bases fit TRBD2. The V gene end was trimmed by 10 bases and the J gene end by 5 bases; junction bases not matched to a gene: 13. Germline V lookup: CDR1 SGHVS, CDR2 FNYEAQ. The CDR3 is 15 residues long.

The chain uses TRBV19 and TRBJ2-2, with D possibly matching TRBD1 (6 bases). The CDR3 is made up of 14 amino acids. Germline CDR1 LNHDA, CDR2 SQIVND (reference sequence). Trimming took off 9 bases at V and 0 bases at J, with 11 bases between the two ends. The CDR3 sequence: CASRDKPNTGELFF. For the CDR3, the DNA is TGTGCCAGCCGGGACAAACCGAACACCGGGGAGCTGTTTTTT.

This chain connects TRBV5-6 to TRBJ1-2; 8 positions match TRBD1. The CDR3 has 16 amino acids. Trimming at V came to 6 bases and at J to 8 bases, leaving 18 bases not matched to a gene. The germline CDR1 and CDR2 sequences are SGHDT and YYEEEE. For the CDR3, the DNA is TGTGCCAGCAACCTTGGAACCGACAGGGGAATAGGGGGCTACACCTTC. This codes for CASNLGTDRGIGGYTF.

As DNA, the CDR3 is TGTGCCAGCAGCTTGGATGGGACAGGCAAAAACATTCAGTACTTC. As protein: CASSLDGTGKNIQYF. The chain employs TRBV5-6 and TRBJ2-4; TRBD1 agrees at 8 bases. CDR1 is SGHDT and CDR2 is YYEEEE in the germline V gene. The trim removed 0 bases at V and 3 bases at J, leaving 2 bases unmatched. CDR3 size: 15 residues.

The chain combines TRBV5-6 with TRBJ1-1, with TRBD1 matching over 10 bases. Germline V gene sequence: CDR1 SGHDT, CDR2 YYEEEE. CDR3 length: 14 residues. The junction had 6 bases not matched to a gene; V was cut back by 5 bases and J by 5 bases. CDR3 bases: TGTGCCAGCAGAGGACAGGGGGGAAGAACTGAAGCTTTCTTT. This gives the protein CASRGQGGRTEAFF.

The genes are TRBV9 and TRBJ1-1; D possibly corresponds to TRBD1 (6 bases). CDR1 SGDLS and CDR2 YYNGEE come from the germline V gene. The germline V and J ends were trimmed by 4 bases and 5 bases, with 15 bases remaining between them. This CDR3 is 14 amino acids long. The chain's CDR3 is CASSPPGRGTEAFF. For the CDR3, the DNA is TGTGCCAGCAGCCCACCAGGAAGGGGGACTGAAGCTTTCTTT.

V and J are TRBV9 and TRBJ2-2, with D tentatively TRBD1 (6 bases). This CDR3 spans 13 amino acids. V shed 7 bases and J shed 1 base, with 8 bases lying between them. CDR1 is SGDLS and CDR2 is YYNGEE in the germline V gene. The CDR3 spells CASQQGNTGELFF. CDR3 in DNA: TGTGCCAGCCAACAGGGGAACACCGGGGAGCTGTTTTTT.

This chain uses TRBV30 with TRBJ1-2, with no clear D. Germline CDR1 reads GTSNPN; CDR2 reads SVGIG (reference sequence). The CDR3 has 12 amino acids. The V end lost 0 bases, the J end lost 4 bases, and 6 bases lay between the germline ends. The CDR3 bases are TGTGCCTGGAGTGTACTTCGCTATGGCTACACCTTC. It codes for CAWSVLRYGYTF.

The rearrangement links TRBV6-5 to TRBJ1-1; unclear D gene. Germline values: CDR1 MNHEY, CDR2 SVGAGI. V shed 8 bases and J shed 3 bases, with 13 bases lying between them. CDR3 length equals 13 residues. CDR3 amino acids: CASGEGAYTEAFF. The CDR3 DNA is TGTGCCAGCGGAGAGGGCGCGTACACTGAAGCTTTCTTT.

The chain employs TRBV6-4 and TRBJ2-2, with D perhaps TRBD1 (6 bases). The CDR3 sequence is 15 residues long. V was clipped by 0 bases and J by 5 bases, with 10 bases between them. CDR1 is MRHNA and CDR2 is SNTAGT in the germline V gene. For the CDR3, the DNA is TGTGCCAGCAGTGACTCAGGGGGTCCTACCGGGGAGCTGTTTTTT. The encoded protein is CASSDSGGPTGELFF.

J is TRBJ2-1 and V is TRBV12-5; 10 bases match TRBD2. The length of the CDR3 is 17 residues. V dropped 3 bases and J dropped 8; count of bases not matched to a gene: 13. The germline V gene encodes CDR1 LGHNT and CDR2 FRNRAP. For the CDR3, the DNA is TGTGCTAGTGGTTTAAAAGTGGGACTAGCGAGAGGGGATGAGCAGTTCTTC. This encodes CASGLKVGLARGDEQFF. The full variable domain, its missing parts supplied by reference TRBV12-5 and TRBJ2-1, is DARVTQTPRHKVTEMGQEVTMRCQPILGHNTVFWYRQTMMQGLELLAYFRNRAPLDDSGMPKDRFSAEMPDATLATLKIQPSEPRDSAVYFCASGLKVGLARGDEQFFGPGTRLTVL.